This T cell receptor (beta chain) is drawn from a study of blood T cell repertoires in COVID-19. The overall study: Acute-phase and convalescent COVID-19 samples originated in the United States, Italy and Spain.

Sequencing used immunoSEQ multiplex PCR; TCRdb keeps in-frame clones, though not all of them. Of about 320,000 clones listed, 85% were seen once; the top ten hold about 1.9%. This CDR3 is 13 amino acids long. Germline V gene sequence: CDR1 MNHEY, CDR2 SMNVEV (reference sequence). The junction had 9 bases not matched to a gene; V was cut back by 6 bases and J by 8 bases. Cohort placement rested on clinical history that participants reported themselves. This sequence originates from a woman aged 25 to 39 who had been exposed to COVID-19. The sequencing sample was made of PBMCs or T cells enriched from blood (not recorded which). The chain has TRBV27 and TRBJ1-1; 7 bases are shared with TRBD1. CDR3 bases: TGTGCCAGCAGCCATGAACAGGGGTTCGAAGCTTTCTTT. Amino acids: CASSHEQGFEAFF.